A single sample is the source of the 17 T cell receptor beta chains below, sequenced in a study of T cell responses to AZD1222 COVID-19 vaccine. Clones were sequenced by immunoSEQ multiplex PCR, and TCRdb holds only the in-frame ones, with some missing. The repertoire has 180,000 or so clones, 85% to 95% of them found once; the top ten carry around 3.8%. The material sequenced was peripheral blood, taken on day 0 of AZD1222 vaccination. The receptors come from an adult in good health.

For the CDR3, the DNA is TGTGCCAGCAGTTACGCTCGGGCAAATGAGCAGTTCTTC. It yields the protein CASSYARANEQFF. The gene calls are TRBV6-6 and TRBJ2-1; D remains ambiguous. Germline V lookup: CDR1 MNHNY, CDR2 SVGAGI (reference sequence). V lost 2 bases, J lost 7 bases, and 9 bases lay in between. This CDR3 region has 13 residues.

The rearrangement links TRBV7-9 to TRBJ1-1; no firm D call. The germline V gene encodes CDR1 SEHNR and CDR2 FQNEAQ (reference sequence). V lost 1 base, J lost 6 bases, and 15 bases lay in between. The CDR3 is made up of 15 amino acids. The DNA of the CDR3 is TGTGCCAGCAGCTTAGGCGCTGACCCGGTCGCTGAAGCTTTCTTT. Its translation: CASSLGADPVAEAFF.

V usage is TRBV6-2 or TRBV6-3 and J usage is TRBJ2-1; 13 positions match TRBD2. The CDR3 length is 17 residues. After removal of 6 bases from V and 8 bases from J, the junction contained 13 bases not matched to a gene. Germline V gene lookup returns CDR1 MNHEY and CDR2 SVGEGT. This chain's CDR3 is CASSERLAGGGRDEQFF. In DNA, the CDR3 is TGTGCCAGCAGCGAACGACTAGCGGGAGGTGGACGCGATGAGCAGTTCTTC.

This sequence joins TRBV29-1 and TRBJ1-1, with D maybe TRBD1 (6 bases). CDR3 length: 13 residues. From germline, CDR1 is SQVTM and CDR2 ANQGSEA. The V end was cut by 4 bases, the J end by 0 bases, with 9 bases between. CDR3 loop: CSVARTVNTEAFF. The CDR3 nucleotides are TGCAGCGTTGCCAGGACAGTGAACACTGAAGCTTTCTTT.

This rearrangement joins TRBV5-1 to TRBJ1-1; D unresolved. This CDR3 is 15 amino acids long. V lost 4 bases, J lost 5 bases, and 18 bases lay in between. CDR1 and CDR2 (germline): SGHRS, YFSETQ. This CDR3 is CASSLNAGGGTEAFF. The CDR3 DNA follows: TGCGCCAGCAGCCTGAATGCAGGCGGCGGGACTGAAGCTTTCTTT.

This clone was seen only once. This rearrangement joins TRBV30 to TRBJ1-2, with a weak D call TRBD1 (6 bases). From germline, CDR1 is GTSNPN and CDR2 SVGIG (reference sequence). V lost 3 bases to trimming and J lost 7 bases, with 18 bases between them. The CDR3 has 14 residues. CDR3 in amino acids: CAWSRQASKGGYTF. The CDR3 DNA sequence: TGTGCCTGGAGCCGACAGGCCTCGAAGGGTGGCTACACCTTC.

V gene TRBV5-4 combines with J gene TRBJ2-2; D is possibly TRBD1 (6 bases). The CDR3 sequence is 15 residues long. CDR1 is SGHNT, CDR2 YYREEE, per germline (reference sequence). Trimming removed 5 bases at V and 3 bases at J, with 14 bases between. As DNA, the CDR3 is TGTGCCAGCAGTCCCGGTGGGGGCGACACCGGGGAGCTGTTTTTT. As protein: CASSPGGGDTGELFF.

CDR3 nucleotides: TGTGCCAGCAGCTTAAGCGGGTGGGGCAATCAGCCCCAGCATTTT. It encodes CASSLSGWGNQPQHF. The chain links TRBV11-2 to TRBJ1-5; D uncertain. CDR1 and CDR2 from the germline V gene are SGHAT and FQNNGV. The CDR3 contains 15 residues. Trimming shortened V by 2 bases and J by 2 bases, and 10 bases separated the two germline ends.

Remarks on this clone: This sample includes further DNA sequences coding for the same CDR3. Written as DNA, the CDR3 is TGCGCCAGCAGCTTAGACAGTTCTGGGGCCAACGTCCTGACTTTC. Translation: CASSLDSSGANVLTF. The chain employs TRBV5-1 and TRBJ2-6, with TRBD1 as a possible D gene (5 bases). This CDR3 has 15 residues. The germline V and J ends were trimmed by 2 bases and 1 base, with 7 bases remaining between them. Germline lookup yields CDR1 SGHRS and CDR2 YFSETQ.

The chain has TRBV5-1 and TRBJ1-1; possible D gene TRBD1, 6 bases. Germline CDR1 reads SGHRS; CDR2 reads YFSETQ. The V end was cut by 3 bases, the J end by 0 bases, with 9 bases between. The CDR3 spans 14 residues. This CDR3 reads CASSSDSVNTEAFF. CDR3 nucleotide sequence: TGCGCCAGCAGCTCGGACAGTGTGAACACTGAAGCTTTCTTT. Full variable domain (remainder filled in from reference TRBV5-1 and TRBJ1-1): KAGVTQTPRYLIKTRGQQVTLSCSPISGHRSVSWYQQTPGQGLQFLFEYFSETQRNKGNFPGRFSGRQFSNSRSEMNVSTLELGDSALYLCASSSDSVNTEAFFGQGTRLTVV.

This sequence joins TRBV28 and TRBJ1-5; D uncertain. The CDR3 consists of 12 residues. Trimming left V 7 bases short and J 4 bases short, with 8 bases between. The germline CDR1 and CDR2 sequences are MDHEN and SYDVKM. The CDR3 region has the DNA TGTGCCAGCAATGTGGGAAATCAGCCCCAGCATTTT. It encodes CASNVGNQPQHF.

CDR3 sequence reads: CASSTRDPIFGEQYF. In DNA form, the CDR3 reads TGTGCCAGTAGTACCCGGGACCCTATTTTCGGCGAGCAGTACTTC. The gene calls are TRBV19 and TRBJ2-7, with D perhaps assigned TRBD1 or TRBD2 (5 bases each). The CDR3 totals 15 residues. Trimming left V 4 bases short and J 6 bases short, with 19 bases between. Germline CDR1 and CDR2: LNHDA and SQIVND (reference sequence).

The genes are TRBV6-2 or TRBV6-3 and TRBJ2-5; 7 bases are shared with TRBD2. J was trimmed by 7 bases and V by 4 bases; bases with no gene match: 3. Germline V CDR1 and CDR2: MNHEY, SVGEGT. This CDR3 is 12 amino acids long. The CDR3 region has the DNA TGTGCCAGCAGTTTGCGGGGGTTGACCCAGTACTTC. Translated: CASSLRGLTQYF.

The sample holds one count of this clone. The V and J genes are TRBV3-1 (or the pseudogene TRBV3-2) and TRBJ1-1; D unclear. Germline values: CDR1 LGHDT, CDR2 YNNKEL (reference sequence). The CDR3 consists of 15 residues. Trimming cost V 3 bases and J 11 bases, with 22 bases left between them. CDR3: CASSQAKSGPPEAFF. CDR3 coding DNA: TGTGCCAGCAGCCAGGCCAAATCGGGTCCCCCGGAGGCTTTCTTT.

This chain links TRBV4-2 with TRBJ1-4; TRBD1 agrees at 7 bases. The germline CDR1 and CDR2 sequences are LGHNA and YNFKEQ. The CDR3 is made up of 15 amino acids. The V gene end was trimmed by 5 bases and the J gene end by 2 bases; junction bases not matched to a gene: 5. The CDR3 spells CASSLRQGTNEKLFF. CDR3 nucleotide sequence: TGTGCCAGCAGCTTGCGACAGGGTACTAATGAAAAACTGTTTTTT.

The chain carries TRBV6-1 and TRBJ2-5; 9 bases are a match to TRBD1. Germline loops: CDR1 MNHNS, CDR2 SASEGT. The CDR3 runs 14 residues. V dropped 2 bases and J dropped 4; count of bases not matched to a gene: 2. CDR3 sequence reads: CASSENRGRETQYF. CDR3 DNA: TGTGCCAGCAGTGAAAACAGGGGGCGAGAGACCCAGTACTTC.

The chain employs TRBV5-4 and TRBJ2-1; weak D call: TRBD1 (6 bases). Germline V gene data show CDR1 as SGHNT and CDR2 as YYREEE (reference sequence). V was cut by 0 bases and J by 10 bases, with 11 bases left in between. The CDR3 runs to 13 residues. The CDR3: CASSLDRESEQFF. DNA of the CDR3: TGTGCCAGCAGCTTGGACAGGGAGAGCGAGCAGTTCTTC.